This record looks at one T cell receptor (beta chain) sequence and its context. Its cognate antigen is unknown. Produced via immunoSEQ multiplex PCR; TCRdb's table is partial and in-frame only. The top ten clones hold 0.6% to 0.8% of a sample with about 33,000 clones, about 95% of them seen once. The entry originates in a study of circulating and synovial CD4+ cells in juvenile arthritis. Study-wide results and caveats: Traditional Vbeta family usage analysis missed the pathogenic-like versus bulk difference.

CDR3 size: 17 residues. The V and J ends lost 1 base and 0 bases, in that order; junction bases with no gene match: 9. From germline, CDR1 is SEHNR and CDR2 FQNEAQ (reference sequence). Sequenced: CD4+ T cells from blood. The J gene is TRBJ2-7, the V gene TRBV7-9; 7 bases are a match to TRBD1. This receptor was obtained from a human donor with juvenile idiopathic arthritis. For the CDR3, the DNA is TGTGCCAGCAGCTTAGTTTCGGGGACAGCGAGCTCCTACGAGCAGTACTTC. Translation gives CASSLVSGTASSYEQYF.